A single sample gave rise to the 12 T cell receptor beta chains below, sequenced in a study of T cell repertoires in cytomegalovirus infection. Via MiXCR, TCRdb re-called the reads, giving one row per CDR3 protein. The sample consists of roughly 920,000 distinct CDR3 sequences, roughly 30% of them appearing once. Antigens for these TCRs are unknown. The sequenced sample was cultured CD8+ T cells from PBMCs, obtained from culture after CMV antigen stimulation. These receptors all come from a human donor in good health (CMV status not recorded). Some clones in this sample may be carry-over from other donors' samples.

The chain employs TRBV12-3 or TRBV12-4 and TRBJ2-1; perhaps TRBD2 as D (6 bases). V was cut by 5 bases and J by 4 bases, with 18 bases left in between. The CDR3 runs 16 residues. CDR3 residues: CASSASAKDRYNEQFF. The DNA of the CDR3 is TGTGCCAGCAGTGCTAGCGCTAAAGACCGTTACAATGAGCAGTTCTTC.

This rearrangement joins TRBV7-6 to TRBJ1-6; D is ambiguous. The CDR3 is 13 amino acids. V lost 9 bases, J lost 10 bases, and 16 bases lay in between. Germline V lookup: CDR1 SGHVS, CDR2 FNYEAQ. The CDR3 DNA is TGTGCCAGACCCCAAAGGGCTCGGTCACCCCTCCACTTT. This gives the protein CARPQRARSPLHF. Filled out from reference TRBV7-6 and TRBJ1-6, the complete variable domain reads GAGVSQSPRYKVTKRGQDVALRCDPISGHVSLYWYRQALGQGPEFLTYFNYEAQQDKSGLPNDRFSAERPEGSISTLTIQRTEQRDSAMYRCARPQRARSPLHFGNGTRLTVT.

This CDR3 is CASRTQGASGNTIYF. The CDR3 DNA reads as TGTGCCAGCAGGACACAGGGGGCGAGTGGAAACACCATATATTTT. This chain joins TRBV27 and TRBJ1-3; 9 bases agree with TRBD1. The germline V gene encodes CDR1 MNHEY and CDR2 SMNVEV (reference sequence). After removal of 6 bases from V and 3 bases from J, the junction contained 6 bases not matched to a gene. This CDR3 has 15 residues.

The chain combines TRBV4-1 with TRBJ2-2, with D unresolved. Germline CDR1 is MGHRA and CDR2 is YSYEKL. CDR3 length: 17 amino acids. V dropped 4 bases and J dropped 1 base, with 16 bases sitting between them. In DNA, the CDR3 is TGCGCCAGCAGCCCTTCGGGTCACCCAGTGAACACCGGGGAGCTGTTTTTT. Protein product: CASSPSGHPVNTGELFF.

The J gene is TRBJ2-1, the V gene TRBV5-5, with 12 bases that match TRBD1. The germline V gene encodes CDR1 SGHKS and CDR2 YYEKEE (reference sequence). Trimming cost V 7 bases and J 8 bases; bases outside gene matches: 7. The CDR3 runs to 14 residues. The CDR3, as DNA: TGTGCCAGCTTGGGGGACAGGGGGCTCGATGAGCAGTTCTTC. It specifies CASLGDRGLDEQFF.

In this sample, this clonotype turned up once. The chain couples TRBV27 to TRBJ2-1; 10 nucleotides match TRBD2. V dropped 5 bases and J dropped 3; count of bases not matched to a gene: 7. CDR3 length: 16 residues. Germline lookup yields CDR1 MNHEY and CDR2 SMNVEV (reference sequence). The CDR3 region is CASSITSGDFYNEQFF. CDR3 sequence (DNA): TGTGCCAGCAGTATCACTAGCGGGGATTTCTACAATGAGCAGTTCTTC.

This clonotype showed up just a few times. The genes are TRBV6-2 or TRBV6-3 and TRBJ1-1, with no clear D. This CDR3 has 15 amino acids. The germline V and J ends were trimmed by 0 bases and 1 base, with 9 bases remaining between them. CDR1 and CDR2 (germline): MNHEY, SVGEGT. The CDR3 coding sequence is TGTGCCAGCAGTTACTCGTCCAGGAGGAACACTGAAGCTTTCTTT. As protein: CASSYSSRRNTEAFF.

This rearrangement joins TRBV7-8 to TRBJ2-3, with TRBD2 matching 9 bases. This CDR3 has 17 residues. The germline V gene encodes CDR1 SGHVS and CDR2 FQNEAQ. V dropped 1 base and J dropped 2; count of bases not matched to a gene: 7. CDR3 DNA: TGTGCCAGCAGCTTAGTTGCGGGGGGGCAAGACACAGATACGCAGTATTTT. Protein product: CASSLVAGGQDTDTQYF.

The V and J genes are TRBV19 and TRBJ1-5, with D perhaps TRBD1 (5 bases). V was clipped by 3 bases and J by 6 bases, with 15 bases between them. The CDR3 spans 15 residues. Germline V gene sequence: CDR1 LNHDA, CDR2 SQIVND (reference sequence). The CDR3 protein is CASSIRQGAGQPQHF. CDR3 coding DNA: TGTGCCAGTAGTATCCGGCAGGGCGCGGGTCAGCCCCAGCATTTT.

V is TRBV19 and J is TRBJ1-5; D uncertain. Germline CDR1 and CDR2: LNHDA and SQIVND (reference sequence). Trimming stripped 6 bases from V and 6 bases from J, with 15 bases between. The CDR3 contains 14 residues. The CDR3: CASRGLTEVQPQHF. DNA for the CDR3: TGTGCCAGTAGAGGACTCACAGAGGTTCAGCCCCAGCATTTT.

This clonotype was detected only a few times. The genes are TRBV10-2 and TRBJ1-2; no reliable D call. Trimming took off 1 base at V and 0 bases at J, with 3 bases between the two ends. Germline lookup yields CDR1 WSHSY and CDR2 SAAADI. This CDR3 is built from 13 residues. CDR3 nucleotide sequence: TGCGCCAGCAGTGAGTTAGCTAACTATGGCTACACCTTC. The encoded protein is CASSELANYGYTF.

This clonotype has more than one count but fewer than ten. This rearrangement joins TRBV12-3 or TRBV12-4 to TRBJ2-3; 10 bases are shared with TRBD2. The CDR3 contains 16 residues. The V segment lost 7 bases and the J segment 2 bases; nucleotides outside the gene matches: 9. The CDR3 sequence: CASTSAGGPPTDTQYF. Here the CDR3 DNA reads TGTGCCAGCACCTCAGCGGGGGGGCCCCCCACAGATACGCAGTATTTT.